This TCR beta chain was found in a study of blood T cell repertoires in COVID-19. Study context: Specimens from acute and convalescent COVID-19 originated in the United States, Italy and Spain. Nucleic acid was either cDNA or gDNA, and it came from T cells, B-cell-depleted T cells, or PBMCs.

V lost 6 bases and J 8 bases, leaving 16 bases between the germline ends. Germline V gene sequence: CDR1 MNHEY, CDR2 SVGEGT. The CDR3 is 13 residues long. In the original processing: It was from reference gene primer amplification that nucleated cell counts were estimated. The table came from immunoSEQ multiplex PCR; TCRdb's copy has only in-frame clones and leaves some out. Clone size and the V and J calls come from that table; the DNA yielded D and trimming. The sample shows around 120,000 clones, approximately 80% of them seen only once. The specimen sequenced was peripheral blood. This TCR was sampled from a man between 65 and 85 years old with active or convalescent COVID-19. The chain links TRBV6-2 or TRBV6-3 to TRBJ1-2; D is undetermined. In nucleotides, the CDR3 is TGTGCCAGCAGCAGTTCCGGGTCCTTGGGCTACACCTTC. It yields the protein CASSSSGSLGYTF.